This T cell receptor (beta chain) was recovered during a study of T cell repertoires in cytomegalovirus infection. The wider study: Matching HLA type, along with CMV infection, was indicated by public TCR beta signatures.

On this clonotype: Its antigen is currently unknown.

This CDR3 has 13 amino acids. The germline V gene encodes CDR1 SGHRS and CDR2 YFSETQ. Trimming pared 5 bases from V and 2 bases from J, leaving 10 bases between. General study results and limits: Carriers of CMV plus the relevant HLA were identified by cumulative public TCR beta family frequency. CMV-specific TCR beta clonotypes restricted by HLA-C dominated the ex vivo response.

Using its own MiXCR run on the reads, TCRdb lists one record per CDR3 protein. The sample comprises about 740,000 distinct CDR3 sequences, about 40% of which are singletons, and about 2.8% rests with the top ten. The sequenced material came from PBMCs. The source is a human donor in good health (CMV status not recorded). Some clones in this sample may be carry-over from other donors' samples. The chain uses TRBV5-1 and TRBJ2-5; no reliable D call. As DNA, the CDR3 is TGCGCCAGCAGAAATCGGGCACAAGAGACCCAGTACTTC. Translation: CASRNRAQETQYF.